One and the same sample provided the 27 T cell receptor beta chains below, sequenced in a study of blood T cell repertoires in COVID-19. Produced via immunoSEQ multiplex PCR; TCRdb's table is partial and in-frame only. Among approximately 200,000 clones listed, approximately 85% were seen once. Sequences were obtained from peripheral blood. These receptors were collected from a human donor with active or convalescent COVID-19. The donor label of this sample is uncertain.

This sequence joins TRBV29-1 and TRBJ1-2; no firm D call. This CDR3 is built from 13 residues. Between the trimmed V and J ends, which lost 5 bases and 6 bases, there was a span of 16 bases. The V gene's germline CDR1 is SQVTM and CDR2 ANQGSEA. The CDR3: CSVSEGSGDGYTF. In nucleotides, the CDR3 is TGCAGCGTTTCCGAAGGGTCGGGAGATGGCTACACCTTC.

The J gene is TRBJ1-4, the V gene TRBV4-3, with TRBD1 as a possible D gene (5 bases). The V end was cut by 1 base, the J end by 5 bases, with 11 bases between. CDR1 and CDR2 from the germline V gene are LGHNA and YSLEER. The CDR3 extends over 15 amino acids. As DNA, the CDR3 is TGCGCCAGCAGCCAAGGGGGCGCGGAGAATGAAAAACTGTTTTTT. Its protein product is CASSQGGAENEKLFF.

The chain employs TRBV7-3 and TRBJ2-3; TRBD1 matches at 11 bases. The CDR3 extends over 16 amino acids. Germline CDR1 reads SGHTA; CDR2 reads FQGTGA. J was trimmed by 2 bases and V by 5 bases; bases with no gene match: 6. The CDR3 loop reads CASSPGTGGTTDTQYF. The DNA of the CDR3 is TGTGCCAGCAGCCCGGGGACAGGGGGAACCACAGATACGCAGTATTTT.

The V call is TRBV2, the J call TRBJ1-5, with a possible D match to TRBD1 (6 bases). Germline V gene sequence: CDR1 SNHLY, CDR2 FYNNEI. The CDR3 totals 14 residues. V shed 6 bases and J shed 4 bases, with 13 bases lying between them. The CDR3 spells CASRWGGRNQPQHF. CDR3 nucleotide sequence: TGTGCCAGCAGATGGGGGGGCCGGAATCAGCCCCAGCATTTT.

The chain couples TRBV5-1 to TRBJ2-5; the match to TRBD2 covers 8 bases. Looked up from germline, CDR1 is SGHRS and CDR2 is YFSETQ. This CDR3 has 14 amino acids. V was clipped by 0 bases and J by 4 bases; unmatched bases: 2. Here the CDR3 reads CASSLGSGVETQYF. The CDR3 region has the DNA TGCGCCAGCAGCTTGGGTAGCGGGGTAGAGACCCAGTACTTC.

The chain couples TRBV15 to TRBJ2-7; unclear D gene. Per germline, CDR1 LNHNV and CDR2 YYDKDF (reference sequence). This CDR3 contains 14 residues. The V gene lost 0 bases and the J gene lost 1 base, with 7 bases spanning the gap. The CDR3 here is CATSRDTGSYEQYF. CDR3 coding DNA: TGTGCCACCAGCAGAGATACGGGTTCCTACGAGCAGTACTTC.

V and J are TRBV4-3 and TRBJ2-2; the match to TRBD2 covers 7 bases. The CDR3 sequence is 15 residues long. Germline CDR1 LGHNA, CDR2 YSLEER. V shed 6 bases, J shed 4 bases, and the junction held 8 bases outside the gene matches. The chain's CDR3 is CASSVGGLGTGELFF. CDR3 nucleotides: TGCGCCAGCAGTGTGGGAGGGCTGGGCACCGGGGAGCTGTTTTTT.

This chain connects TRBV4-1 to TRBJ2-1; D unclear. The CDR3 is 14 amino acids. With 1 base removed from V and 0 bases from J, the gap between germline ends came to 4 bases. In germline, CDR1 is MGHRA, CDR2 YSYEKL. The CDR3 loop is CASSQGRSYNEQFF. The CDR3 DNA reads as TGCGCCAGCAGCCAAGGTCGCTCCTACAATGAGCAGTTCTTC.

This clone was seen just once. This chain connects TRBV4-2 to TRBJ2-1; D is possibly TRBD1 (6 bases). V gave up 7 bases and J gave up 13 bases, with 20 bases separating them. CDR1 LGHNA and CDR2 YNFKEQ come from the germline V gene. This CDR3 is 13 amino acids long. The CDR3 protein is CASTPDFGQIQFF. For the CDR3, the DNA is TGTGCCAGCACCCCAGACTTCGGACAGATTCAGTTCTTC.

The V and J genes are TRBV19 and TRBJ1-2; unclear D gene. Germline V gene lookup returns CDR1 LNHDA and CDR2 SQIVND (reference sequence). V lost 4 bases, J lost 5 bases, and 11 bases lay in between. The CDR3 extends over 13 amino acids. The DNA of the CDR3 is TGTGCCAGTAGTAACCGGGAACTTTATGGCTACACCTTC. It is translated as CASSNRELYGYTF. The entire variable domain, with the rest obtained from reference TRBV19 and TRBJ1-2, is as follows: DGGITQSPKYLFRKEGQNVTLSCEQNLNHDAMYWYRQDPGQGLRLIYYSQIVNDFQKGDIAEGYSVSREKKESFPLTVTSAQKNPTAFYLCASSNRELYGYTFGSGTRLTVV.

As for this clone: The same CDR3 is also encoded by other DNA sequences in this sample. V usage is TRBV7-9 and J usage is TRBJ2-7; D unresolved. This CDR3 is built from 12 residues. Germline CDR1 SEHNR, CDR2 FQNEAQ (reference sequence). The V end lost 2 bases, the J end lost 3 bases, and 5 bases lay between the germline ends. The chain's CDR3 is CASSLSSYEQYF. The CDR3, as DNA: TGTGCCAGCAGCTTAAGTAGCTACGAGCAGTACTTC.

The V gene is TRBV7-9, the J gene TRBJ2-7; D is ambiguous. The CDR3 spans 16 residues. With 3 bases removed from V and 4 bases from J, the gap between germline ends came to 19 bases. Germline assignment: CDR1 SEHNR and CDR2 FQNEAQ (reference sequence). The CDR3 nucleotides read TGTGCCAGCAGCTTGGGTTTGGGCACATCATTTTACGAGCAGTACTTC. Translating it yields CASSLGLGTSFYEQYF.

The chain employs TRBV4-1 and TRBJ2-7; 7 bases align to TRBD2. From germline, CDR1 is MGHRA and CDR2 YSYEKL. The CDR3 is made up of 14 amino acids. V was pared by 5 bases and J by 7 bases, with 11 bases of the junction left unmatched. The CDR3 region is CASSTGTTTREQYF. CDR3 coding DNA: TGCGCCAGCAGCACCGGGACTACCACGAGGGAGCAGTACTTC.

CDR3 nucleotide sequence: TGTGCCAGCAGTGAAGCGGACTCGAGAGATACGCAGTATTTT. This translates into CASSEADSRDTQYF. V is TRBV2 and J is TRBJ2-3, with D possibly being TRBD2 (5 bases). CDR1 and CDR2 (germline): SNHLY, FYNNEI. CDR3 length: 14 residues. V was trimmed by 0 bases and J by 5 bases, leaving 9 bases between them.

V is TRBV2 and J is TRBJ1-5, with 8 positions matching TRBD1. The CDR3 consists of 14 residues. The junction had 8 bases not matched to a gene; V was cut back by 7 bases and J by 6 bases. The germline V gene has CDR1 SNHLY and CDR2 FYNNEI. The CDR3 nucleotides are TGTGCCAGCACAAAACAGGGGGGATCTCAGCCCCAGCATTTT. It specifies CASTKQGGSQPQHF. The full variable domain, in which reference TRBV2 and TRBJ1-5 provide the parts outside the CDR3, is EPEVTQTPSHQVTQMGQEVILRCVPISNHLYFYWYRQILGQKVEFLVSFYNNEISEKSEIFDDQFSVERPDGSNFTLKIRSTKLEDSAMYFCASTKQGGSQPQHFGDGTRLSIL.

This clone came up once. V is TRBV6-4 and J is TRBJ2-3, with D possibly matching TRBD1 (5 bases). The CDR3 runs 17 residues. The germline V gene has CDR1 MRHNA and CDR2 SNTAGT. The germline V and J ends were trimmed by 5 bases and 0 bases, with 18 bases remaining between them. CDR3 amino acids: CASSQFAEGASTDTQYF. Here the CDR3 DNA reads TGTGCCAGCAGTCAATTTGCGGAAGGGGCCAGCACAGATACGCAGTATTTT.

The chain carries TRBV12-3 or TRBV12-4 and TRBJ1-5; 7 bases line up with TRBD1. The CDR3 is made up of 13 amino acids. Trimming cost V 6 bases and J 6 bases; bases outside gene matches: 5. The CDR3 loop reads CASSPNRGQPQHF. The CDR3 bases are TGTGCCAGCAGCCCCAACAGGGGTCAGCCCCAGCATTTT.

The J gene is TRBJ1-1, the V gene TRBV18; D unresolved. V lost 6 bases to trimming and J lost 0 bases, with 14 bases between them. The germline gives CDR1 KGHSH, CDR2 LQKENI. The CDR3 is 15 residues long. CDR3 region: CASSPLESLNTEAFF. Written as DNA, the CDR3 is TGTGCCAGCTCCCCCCTCGAGAGCCTGAACACTGAAGCTTTCTTT.

The V gene is TRBV28, the J gene TRBJ2-7, with a tentative D call TRBD2 (5 bases). Germline CDR1 reads MDHEN; CDR2 reads SYDVKM. This CDR3 is built from 16 residues. V was cut by 4 bases and J by 9 bases, with 25 bases left in between. CDR3 amino acids: CASSWTDLTREPLQYF. In DNA form, the CDR3 reads TGTGCCAGCAGTTGGACTGATTTAACGCGAGAGCCCCTGCAGTACTTC. Using reference TRBV28 and TRBJ2-7 for the parts outside the CDR3, the full variable domain is DVKVTQSSRYLVKRTGEKVFLECVQDMDHENMFWYRQDPGLGLRLIYFSYDVKMKEKGDIPEGYSVSREKKERFSLILESASTNQTSMYLCASSWTDLTREPLQYFGPGTRLTVT.

This chain joins TRBV9 and TRBJ1-1, with D perhaps TRBD1 (6 bases). CDR3 length equals 15 residues. V lost 0 bases and J lost 8, with 17 bases in between. Germline CDR1 is SGDLS and CDR2 is YYNGEE. This CDR3 is CASSVGWGYGQEAFF. CDR3 nucleotides: TGTGCCAGCAGCGTAGGATGGGGGTATGGACAGGAAGCTTTCTTT.

The chain joins TRBV5-1 to TRBJ1-3; 10 bases align to TRBD1. The germline CDR1 and CDR2 sequences are SGHRS and YFSETQ. V was pared by 0 bases and J by 0 bases, with 9 bases of the junction left unmatched. The CDR3 contains 19 residues. CDR3 bases: TGCGCCAGCAGCTTGGGTCTAGGACAGGGGGTTCTCTCTGGAAACACCATATATTTT. Its protein product is CASSLGLGQGVLSGNTIYF.

The rearrangement uses TRBV6-5 and TRBJ1-2, with TRBD1 matching over 7 bases. Germline V CDR1 and CDR2: MNHEY, SVGAGI. This CDR3 spans 15 amino acids. With 5 bases clipped from V and 0 bases from J, the junction kept 6 bases outside the gene matches. Here the CDR3 reads CASSSRQGANYGYTF. In DNA, the CDR3 is TGTGCCAGCAGTAGTCGACAGGGCGCTAACTATGGCTACACCTTC.

The chain is built from TRBV6-6 and TRBJ2-7; D ambiguous. There are 14 residues in the CDR3. The ends were cut back, 2 bases at V and 4 bases at J, with 12 bases in the middle. The germline CDR1 and CDR2 sequences are MNHNY and SVGAGI (reference sequence). The CDR3 nucleotides are TGTGCCAGCAGTTACATAACAGCCCCATACGAGCAGTACTTC. It yields the protein CASSYITAPYEQYF.

This clone was detected a few times. The chain is built from TRBV6-5 and TRBJ1-5, with D uncertain. The CDR3 has 15 amino acids. Trimming removed 2 bases from V and 5 bases from J, with 13 bases in between. CDR1 and CDR2 from the germline V gene are MNHEY and SVGAGI. CDR3 loop: CASSYGGNNDQPQHF. In nucleotides, the CDR3 is TGTGCCAGCAGTTACGGCGGCAACAACGATCAGCCCCAGCATTTT.

The V and J genes are TRBV11-1 and TRBJ1-1; D gene uncertain. V was trimmed by 2 bases and J by 1 base, leaving 5 bases between them. The CDR3 totals 13 residues. Germline V gives CDR1 SGHAT, CDR2 FQDESV (reference sequence). Here the CDR3 DNA reads TGTGCCAGCAGCTTAACGGGGAACACTGAAGCTTTCTTT. Its protein product is CASSLTGNTEAFF.

J is TRBJ2-1 and V is TRBV5-1; TRBD2 matches at 9 bases. Germline V gene lookup returns CDR1 SGHRS and CDR2 YFSETQ. This CDR3 has 15 residues. Unmatched junction bases numbered 17, after V lost 10 bases and J lost 9 bases. CDR3 DNA: TGCGCCGGCCGCCTCGATAGCGGGAGCCGGTCTGAGCAGTTCTTC. Translating it yields CAGRLDSGSRSEQFF. The full variable domain, completed using reference TRBV5-1 and TRBJ2-1, is KAGVTQTPRYLIKTRGQQVTLSCSPISGHRSVSWYQQTPGQGLQFLFEYFSETQRNKGNFPGRFSGRQFSNSRSEMNVSTLELGDSALYLCAGRLDSGSRSEQFFGPGTRLTVL.

This chain uses TRBV9 with TRBJ2-6; 7 bases line up with TRBD2. After removal of 4 bases from V and 4 bases from J, the junction contained 2 bases not matched to a gene. The CDR3 extends over 14 amino acids. Germline V gene data show CDR1 as SGDLS and CDR2 as YYNGEE. Here the CDR3 reads CASSLSGGANVLTF. CDR3 DNA: TGTGCCAGCAGCCTTAGCGGGGGGGCCAACGTCCTGACTTTC.